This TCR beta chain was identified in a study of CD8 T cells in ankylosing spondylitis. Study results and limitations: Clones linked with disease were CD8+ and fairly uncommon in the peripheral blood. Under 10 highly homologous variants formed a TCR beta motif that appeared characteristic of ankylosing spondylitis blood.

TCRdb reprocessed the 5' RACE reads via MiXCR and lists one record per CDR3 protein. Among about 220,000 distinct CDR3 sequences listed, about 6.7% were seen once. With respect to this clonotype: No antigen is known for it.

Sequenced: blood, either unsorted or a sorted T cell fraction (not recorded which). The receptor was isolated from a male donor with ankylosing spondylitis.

The CDR3 nucleotides are TGTGCCAGCAGTTACGGGTGGAACTATGGCTACACCTTC. It translates to CASSYGWNYGYTF. V usage is TRBV6-6 and J usage is TRBJ1-2, with D uncertain. The CDR3 length is 13 residues. V was pared by 2 bases and J by 2 bases, with 6 bases between. Germline V gives CDR1 MNHNY, CDR2 SVGAGI (reference sequence).